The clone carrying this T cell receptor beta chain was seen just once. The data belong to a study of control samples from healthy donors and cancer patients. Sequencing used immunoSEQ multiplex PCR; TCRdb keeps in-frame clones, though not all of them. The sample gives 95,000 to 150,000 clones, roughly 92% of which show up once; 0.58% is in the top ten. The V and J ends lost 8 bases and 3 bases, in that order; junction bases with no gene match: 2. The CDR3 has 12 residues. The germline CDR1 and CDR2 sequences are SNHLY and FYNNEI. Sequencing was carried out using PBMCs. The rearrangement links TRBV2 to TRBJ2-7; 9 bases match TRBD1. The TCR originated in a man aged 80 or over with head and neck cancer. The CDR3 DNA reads TGTGCCAGCTCGGGACAGGGCTACGAGCAGTACTTC. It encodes CASSGQGYEQYF. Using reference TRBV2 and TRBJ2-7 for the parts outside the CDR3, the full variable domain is EPEVTQTPSHQVTQMGQEVILRCVPISNHLYFYWYRQILGQKVEFLVSFYNNEISEKSEIFDDQFSVERPDGSNFTLKIRSTKLEDSAMYFCASSGQGYEQYFGPGTRLTVT.